The text below deals with one TCR beta chain. Germline lookup yields CDR1 SEHNR and CDR2 FQNEAQ (reference sequence). The germline V and J ends were trimmed by 0 bases and 4 bases, with 12 bases remaining between them. The CDR3 consists of 15 residues. This record comes from a study of T cell changes during pregnancy in multiple sclerosis. The repertoire was sequenced with immunoSEQ multiplex PCR; TCRdb's copy has only in-frame clones and lacks some. The sample shows fewer than 60,000 clones, 92% of them seen only once. The sequencing used CD4+ T cells from peripheral blood mononuclear cells, collected after pregnancy. This sequence was found in a female donor with multiple sclerosis, enrolled in a pregnancy study. The gene calls are TRBV7-9 and TRBJ2-5; D unclear. The CDR3 region is CASSLARGISETQYF. The CDR3 nucleotides are TGTGCCAGCAGCTTAGCGCGAGGTATTTCAGAGACCCAGTACTTC.